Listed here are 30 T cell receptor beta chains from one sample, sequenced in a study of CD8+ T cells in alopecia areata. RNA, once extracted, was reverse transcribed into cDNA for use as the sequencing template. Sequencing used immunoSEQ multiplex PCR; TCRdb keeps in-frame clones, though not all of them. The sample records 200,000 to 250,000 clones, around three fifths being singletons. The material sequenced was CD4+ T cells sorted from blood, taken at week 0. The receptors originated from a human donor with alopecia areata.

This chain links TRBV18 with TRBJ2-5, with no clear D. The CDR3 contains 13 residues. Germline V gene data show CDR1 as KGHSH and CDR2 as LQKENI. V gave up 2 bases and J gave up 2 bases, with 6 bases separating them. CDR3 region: CASSPVFQETQYF. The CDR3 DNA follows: TGTGCCAGCTCACCAGTTTTTCAAGAGACCCAGTACTTC.

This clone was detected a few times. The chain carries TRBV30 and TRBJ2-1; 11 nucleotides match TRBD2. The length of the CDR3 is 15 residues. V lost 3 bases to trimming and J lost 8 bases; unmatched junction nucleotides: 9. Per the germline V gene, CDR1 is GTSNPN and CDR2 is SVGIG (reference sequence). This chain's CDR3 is CAWSVLAGGDDEQFF. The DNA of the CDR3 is TGTGCCTGGAGCGTTTTAGCGGGAGGGGATGATGAGCAGTTCTTC.

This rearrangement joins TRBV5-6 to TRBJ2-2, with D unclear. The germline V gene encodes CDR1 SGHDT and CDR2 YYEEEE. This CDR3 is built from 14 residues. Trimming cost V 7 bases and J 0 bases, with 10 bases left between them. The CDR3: CASYRRANTGELFF. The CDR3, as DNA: TGTGCCAGCTATCGGCGAGCGAACACCGGGGAGCTGTTTTTT. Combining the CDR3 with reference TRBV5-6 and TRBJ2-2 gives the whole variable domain DAGVTQSPTHLIKTRGQQVTLRCSPKSGHDTVSWYQQALGQGPQFIFQYYEEEERQRGNFPDRFSGHQFPNYSSELNVNALLLGDSALYLCASYRRANTGELFFGEGSRLTVL.

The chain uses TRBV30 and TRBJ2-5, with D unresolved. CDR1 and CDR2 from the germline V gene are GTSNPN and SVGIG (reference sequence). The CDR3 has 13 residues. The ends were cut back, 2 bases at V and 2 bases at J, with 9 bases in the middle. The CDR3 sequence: CAWSPPPQETQYF. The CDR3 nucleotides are TGTGCCTGGAGTCCCCCCCCTCAAGAGACCCAGTACTTC.

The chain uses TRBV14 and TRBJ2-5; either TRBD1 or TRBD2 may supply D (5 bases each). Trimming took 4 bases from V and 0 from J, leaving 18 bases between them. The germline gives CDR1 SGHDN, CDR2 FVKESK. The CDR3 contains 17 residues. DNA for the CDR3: TGTGCCAGCAGCCCCATCTCGGGGCACTTGTACCAAGAGACCCAGTACTTC. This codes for CASSPISGHLYQETQYF.

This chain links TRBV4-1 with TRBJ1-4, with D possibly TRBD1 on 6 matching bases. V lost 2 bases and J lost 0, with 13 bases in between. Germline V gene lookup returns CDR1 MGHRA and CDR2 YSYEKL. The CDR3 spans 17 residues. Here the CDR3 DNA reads TGCGCCAGCAGCCAACTCACAGGGCCCTCAACTAATGAAAAACTGTTTTTT. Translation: CASSQLTGPSTNEKLFF.

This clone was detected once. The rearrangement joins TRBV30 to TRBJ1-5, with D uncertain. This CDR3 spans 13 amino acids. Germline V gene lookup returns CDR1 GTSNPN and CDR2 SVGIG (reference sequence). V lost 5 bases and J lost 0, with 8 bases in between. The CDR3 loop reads CAWRSNSNQPQHF. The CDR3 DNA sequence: TGTGCCTGGCGGTCCAATAGCAATCAGCCCCAGCATTTT.

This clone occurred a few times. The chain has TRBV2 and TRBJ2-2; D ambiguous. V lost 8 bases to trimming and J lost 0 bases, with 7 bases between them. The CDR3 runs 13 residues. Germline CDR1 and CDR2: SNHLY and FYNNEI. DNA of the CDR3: TGTGCCAGCTGGGCAGCGAACACCGGGGAGCTGTTTTTT. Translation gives CASWAANTGELFF.

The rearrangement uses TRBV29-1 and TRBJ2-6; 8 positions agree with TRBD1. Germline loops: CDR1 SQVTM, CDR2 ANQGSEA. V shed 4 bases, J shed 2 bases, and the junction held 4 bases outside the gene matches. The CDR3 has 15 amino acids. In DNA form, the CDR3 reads TGCAGCGTTGGGCAGGGGGCTGCTGGGGCCAACGTCCTGACTTTC. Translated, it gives CSVGQGAAGANVLTF. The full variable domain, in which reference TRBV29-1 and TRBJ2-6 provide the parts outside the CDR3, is SAVISQKPSRDICQRGTSLTIQCQVDSQVTMMFWYRQQPGQSLTLIATANQGSEATYESGFVIDKFPISRPNLTFSTLTVSNMSPEDSSIYLCSVGQGAAGANVLTFGAGSRLTVL.

This CDR3 is CAISEVGTGATGELFF. The CDR3 region has the DNA TGTGCCATCAGTGAGGTTGGGACAGGAGCCACCGGGGAGCTGTTTTTT. V usage is TRBV10-3 and J usage is TRBJ2-2, with 8 bases fitting TRBD1. This CDR3 has 16 residues. The junction had 6 bases not matched to a gene; V was cut back by 2 bases and J by 4 bases. The V gene's germline CDR1 is ENHRY and CDR2 SYGVKD.

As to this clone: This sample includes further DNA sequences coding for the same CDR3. This chain's CDR3 is CASSPGTGDSYEQYF. CDR3 DNA sequence: TGTGCCAGCAGCCCAGGGACTGGAGATTCCTACGAGCAGTACTTC. The rearrangement joins TRBV13 to TRBJ2-7; TRBD2 is a possible D gene (6 bases). Germline CDR1 reads PRHDT; CDR2 reads FYEKMQ (reference sequence). The V end lost 5 bases, the J end lost 1 base, and 15 bases lay between the germline ends. The CDR3 extends over 15 amino acids.

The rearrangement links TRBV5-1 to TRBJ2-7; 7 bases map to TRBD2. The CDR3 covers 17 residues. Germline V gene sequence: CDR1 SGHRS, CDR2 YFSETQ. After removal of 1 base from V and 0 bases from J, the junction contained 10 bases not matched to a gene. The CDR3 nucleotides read TGCGCCAGCAGCTTGTCCGGACTAGTGGGGAGCTCCTACGAGCAGTACTTC. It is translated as CASSLSGLVGSSYEQYF. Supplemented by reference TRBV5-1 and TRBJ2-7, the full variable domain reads KAGVTQTPRYLIKTRGQQVTLSCSPISGHRSVSWYQQTPGQGLQFLFEYFSETQRNKGNFPGRFSGRQFSNSRSEMNVSTLELGDSALYLCASSLSGLVGSSYEQYFGPGTRLTVT.

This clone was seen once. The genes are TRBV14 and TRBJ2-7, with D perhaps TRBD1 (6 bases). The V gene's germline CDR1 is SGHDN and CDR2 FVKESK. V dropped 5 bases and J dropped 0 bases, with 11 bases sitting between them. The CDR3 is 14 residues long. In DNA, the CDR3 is TGTGCCAGCAGCTCCCAGGGACACTCCTACGAGCAGTACTTC. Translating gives CASSSQGHSYEQYF.

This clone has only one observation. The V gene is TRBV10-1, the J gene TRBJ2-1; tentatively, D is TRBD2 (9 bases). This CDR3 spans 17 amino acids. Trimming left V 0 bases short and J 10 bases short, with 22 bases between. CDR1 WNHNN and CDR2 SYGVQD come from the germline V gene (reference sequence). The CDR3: CASSESRGLAGGREQFF. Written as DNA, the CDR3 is TGCGCCAGCAGTGAGTCGAGGGGACTAGCAGGGGGCAGGGAGCAGTTCTTC.

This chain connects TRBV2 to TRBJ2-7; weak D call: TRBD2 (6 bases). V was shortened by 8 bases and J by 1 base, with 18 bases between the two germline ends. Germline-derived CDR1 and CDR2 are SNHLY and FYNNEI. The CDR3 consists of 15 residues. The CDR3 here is CASRKEGGWSYEQYF. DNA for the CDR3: TGTGCCAGCCGTAAGGAGGGCGGCTGGTCCTACGAGCAGTACTTC. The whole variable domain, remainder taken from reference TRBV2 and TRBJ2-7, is EPEVTQTPSHQVTQMGQEVILRCVPISNHLYFYWYRQILGQKVEFLVSFYNNEISEKSEIFDDQFSVERPDGSNFTLKIRSTKLEDSAMYFCASRKEGGWSYEQYFGPGTRLTVT.

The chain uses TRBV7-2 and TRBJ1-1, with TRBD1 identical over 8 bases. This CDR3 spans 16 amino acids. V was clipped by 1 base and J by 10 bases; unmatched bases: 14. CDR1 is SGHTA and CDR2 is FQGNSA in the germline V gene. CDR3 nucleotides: TGTGCCAGCAGCTTAGATCCGGGGACAGGACTTCGGGTAGCTTTCTTT. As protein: CASSLDPGTGLRVAFF.

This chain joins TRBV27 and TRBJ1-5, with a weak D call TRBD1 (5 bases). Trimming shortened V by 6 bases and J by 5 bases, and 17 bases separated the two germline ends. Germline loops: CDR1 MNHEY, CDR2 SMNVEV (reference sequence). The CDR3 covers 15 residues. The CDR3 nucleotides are TGTGCCAGCAGCCCGCGGCGGGGGGATTATCAGCCCCAGCATTTT. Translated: CASSPRRGDYQPQHF.

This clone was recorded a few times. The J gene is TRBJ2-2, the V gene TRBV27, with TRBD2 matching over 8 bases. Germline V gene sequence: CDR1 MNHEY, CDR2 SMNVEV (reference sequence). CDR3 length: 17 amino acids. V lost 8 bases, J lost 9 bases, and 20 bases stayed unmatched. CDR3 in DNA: TGTGCCAGCGACCCGAGGGGGGCTAGCGGGCCATCGCGGGAGCTGTTTTTT. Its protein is CASDPRGASGPSRELFF.

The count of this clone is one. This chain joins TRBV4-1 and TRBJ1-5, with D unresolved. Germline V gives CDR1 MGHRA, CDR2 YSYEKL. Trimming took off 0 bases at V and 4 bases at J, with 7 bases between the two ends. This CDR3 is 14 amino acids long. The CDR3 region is CASSQEWGNQPQHF. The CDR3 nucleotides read TGCGCCAGCAGCCAAGAGTGGGGAAATCAGCCCCAGCATTTT.

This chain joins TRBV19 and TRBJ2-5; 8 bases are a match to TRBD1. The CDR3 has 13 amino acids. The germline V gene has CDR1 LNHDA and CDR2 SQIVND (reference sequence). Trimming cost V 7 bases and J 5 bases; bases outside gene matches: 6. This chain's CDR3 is CASTPDRAETQYF. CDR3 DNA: TGTGCCAGTACCCCGGACAGGGCGGAGACCCAGTACTTC.

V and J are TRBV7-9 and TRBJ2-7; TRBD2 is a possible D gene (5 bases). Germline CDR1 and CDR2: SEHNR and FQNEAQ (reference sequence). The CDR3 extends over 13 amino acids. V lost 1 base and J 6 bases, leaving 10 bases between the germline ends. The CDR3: CASSLGGMSEQYF. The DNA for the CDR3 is TGTGCCAGCAGCTTAGGAGGGATGAGCGAGCAGTACTTC.

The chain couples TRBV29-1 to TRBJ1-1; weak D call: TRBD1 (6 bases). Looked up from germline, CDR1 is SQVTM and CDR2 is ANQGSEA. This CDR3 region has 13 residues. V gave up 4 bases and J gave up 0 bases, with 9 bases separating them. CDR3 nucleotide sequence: TGCAGCGTTGTAGGGACACTGAACACTGAAGCTTTCTTT. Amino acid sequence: CSVVGTLNTEAFF.

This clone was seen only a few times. CDR3 coding DNA: TGTGCCAGCAGTGAAGCGGGACCCTACAATGAGCAGTTCTTC. Amino acid sequence: CASSEAGPYNEQFF. The gene calls are TRBV2 and TRBJ2-1; either TRBD1 or TRBD2 may fit D (5 bases each). This CDR3 contains 14 residues. Deletions cut 0 bases from V and 2 bases from J, with 5 bases between. In germline, CDR1 is SNHLY, CDR2 FYNNEI.

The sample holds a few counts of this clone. The CDR3 reads CASSFGTPYEQYF. The DNA of the CDR3 is TGTGCCAGCAGCTTCGGGACGCCATACGAGCAGTACTTC. This chain uses TRBV11-1 with TRBJ2-7; the D call may be TRBD1 or TRBD2 (5 bases each). The CDR3 spans 13 residues. Trimming took 3 bases from V and 4 from J, leaving 10 bases between them. CDR1 and CDR2 (germline): SGHAT, FQDESV (reference sequence). The entire variable domain, with the rest obtained from reference TRBV11-1 and TRBJ2-7, is as follows: EAEVAQSPRYKITEKSQAVAFWCDPISGHATLYWYRQILGQGPELLVQFQDESVVDDSQLPKDRFSAERLKGVDSTLKIQPAELGDSAMYLCASSFGTPYEQYFGPGTRLTVT.

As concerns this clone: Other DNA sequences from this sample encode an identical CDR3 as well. This CDR3 is CASSPRGPDTQYF. Here the CDR3 DNA reads TGTGCCAGCAGCCCCAGGGGCCCAGATACGCAGTATTTT. The chain links TRBV7-9 to TRBJ2-3; tentatively, D is TRBD1 (6 bases). The CDR3 loop spans 13 amino acids. Germline loops: CDR1 SEHNR, CDR2 FQNEAQ (reference sequence). V lost 5 bases to trimming and J lost 4 bases, with 10 bases between them.

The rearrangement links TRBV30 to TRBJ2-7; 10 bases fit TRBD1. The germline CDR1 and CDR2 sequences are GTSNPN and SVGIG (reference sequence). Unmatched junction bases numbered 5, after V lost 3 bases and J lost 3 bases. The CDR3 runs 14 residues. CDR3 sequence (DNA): TGTGCCTGGAGCCGACAGGGGGCTAACTACGAGCAGTACTTC. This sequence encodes CAWSRQGANYEQYF. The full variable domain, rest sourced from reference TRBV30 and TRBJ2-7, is SQTIHQWPATLVQPVGSPLSLECTVEGTSNPNLYWYRQAAGRGLQLLFYSVGIGQISSEVPQNLSASRPQDRQFILSSKKLLLSDSGFYLCAWSRQGANYEQYFGPGTRLTVT.

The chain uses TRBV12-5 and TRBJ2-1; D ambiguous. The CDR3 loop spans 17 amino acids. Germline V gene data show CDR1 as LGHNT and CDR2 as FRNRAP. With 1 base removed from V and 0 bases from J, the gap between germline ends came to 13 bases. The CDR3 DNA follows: TGTGCTAGTGGTTTGGCCCCTTTGGGAAGCTCCTACAATGAGCAGTTCTTC. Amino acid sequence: CASGLAPLGSSYNEQFF.

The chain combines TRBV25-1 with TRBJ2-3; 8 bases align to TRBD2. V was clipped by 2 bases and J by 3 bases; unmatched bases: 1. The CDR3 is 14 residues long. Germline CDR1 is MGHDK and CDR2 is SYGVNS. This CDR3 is CASSEPGGTDTQYF. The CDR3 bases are TGTGCCAGCAGTGAACCGGGGGGGACAGATACGCAGTATTTT.

The CDR3 loop is CSVKLQGPEAFF. For the CDR3, the DNA is TGCAGCGTGAAACTACAGGGCCCAGAAGCTTTCTTT. The chain joins TRBV29-1 to TRBJ1-1; D perhaps matches TRBD1 (6 bases). In germline, CDR1 is SQVTM, CDR2 ANQGSEA. The length of the CDR3 is 12 residues. V was cut by 6 bases and J by 8 bases, with 16 bases left in between.

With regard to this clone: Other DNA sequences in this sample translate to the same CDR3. This CDR3 reads CSVGGRNTEAFF. CDR3 nucleotide sequence: TGCAGCGTTGGGGGGAGGAACACTGAAGCTTTCTTT. The rearrangement joins TRBV29-1 to TRBJ1-1; perhaps TRBD1 as D (5 bases). The V gene's germline CDR1 is SQVTM and CDR2 ANQGSEA. The CDR3 totals 12 residues. V was trimmed by 4 bases and J by 1 base, leaving 7 bases between them. Together with reference TRBV29-1 and TRBJ1-1, the CDR3 gives the full variable domain: SAVISQKPSRDICQRGTSLTIQCQVDSQVTMMFWYRQQPGQSLTLIATANQGSEATYESGFVIDKFPISRPNLTFSTLTVSNMSPEDSSIYLCSVGGRNTEAFFGQGTRLTVV.